Listed below are T cell receptor beta chains from one sample, sequenced in a study of beta chain features in type 1 diabetes. Data came from immunoSEQ multiplex PCR; TCRdb stores just in-frame clones and leaves some out. The sample yields a few hundred thousand clones, around 13% seen once. The sequencing input was naive CD4+ T cells from blood. Receptor source: a woman between 18 and 30 years old with type 1 diabetes. Each CDR3 is given with its conserved first and last residue. The order of the fields is J gene, D gene, clone size, V gene, CDR3 length, CDR3 DNA, CDR3 protein. A D gene is named only where the DNA matches it firmly. Clone size, where shown, is once, few, many, or a class for clones that have expanded.

>TRBJ2-5|NA|few|TRBV27|13
TGTGCCAGCAGTAGGAAGACTATCGACACTCGGTACTTC
CASSRKTIDTRYF
>TRBJ2-1|NA|NA|TRBV5-1|12
TGCGCCAGCAGGAGCTCCTACAATGAGCAGTTCTTC
CASRSSYNEQFF
>TRBJ1-1|NA|NA|TRBV7-9|14
TGTGCCAGCAGCCCCCTGGCAGAGAACACTGAAGCTTTCTTT
CASSPLAENTEAFF
>TRBJ1-5|NA|NA|TRBV7-2|15
TGTGCCAGCAGCTTAGCGTTAGGGAGGGGTCAGCCCCAGCATTTT
CASSLALGRGQPQHF
>TRBJ2-1|NA|NA|TRBV19|16
TGTGCCAGTAGTATTCTCCGCGGGGACTCCTACAATGAGCAGTTCTTC
CASSILRGDSYNEQFF
>TRBJ2-6|NA|NA|TRBV18|17
TGTGCCAGCTCTAAGAGCGGGTCCTTAGGCGGGGCCAACGTCCTGACTTTC
CASSKSGSLGGANVLTF
>TRBJ1-2|NA|few|TRBV7-2|15
TGTGCCAGCAGCTTAGGATTCGCAGGCGGGCATGGCTACACCTTC
CASSLGFAGGHGYTF
>TRBJ2-7|NA|few|TRBV4-3|16
TGCGCCAGCAGCCAAGATCGTGGCCGGAGCGCGTACGAGCAGTACTTC
CASSQDRGRSAYEQYF
>TRBJ1-5|TRBD1|NA|TRBV29-1|13
TGCAGCGCTTCCGACAGGGTCAATCAGCCCCAGCATTTT
CSASDRVNQPQHF
>TRBJ1-5|TRBD1|few|TRBV18|14
TGTGCCAGCTCCCTCGACAGGGACAATCAGCCCCAGCATTTT
CASSLDRDNQPQHF